This T cell receptor beta chain was found in a study of shared clonotypes between healthy human individuals (dated by TCRdb to 2019 to 2021). For the wider study: Two women and three men aged 18 to 49 years were included in the cohort. For each donor, three plates each were used for CD4 naive and CD4 memory, two plates were used for CD8 naive, and one plate was used for CD8 memory. To estimate repertoire size and how much clonotype sharing occurs between individuals, the study deeply sequenced the blood TCR repertoires of several healthy adults. Libraries were prepared and TCR repertoires were sequenced by different laboratories using diverse techniques, in order to increase sequencing depth and limit assay-specific biases. Per donor, leukapheresis produced somewhere between about 0.9 and 9.5 billion PBMCs. Summary of the overall study and its limitations: Because the study included only a small number of donors, the genetic and exposure-history diversity represented was limited. Compared with non-shared clonotypes, the clonotypes found in all four sorted-subset donors had higher generation probabilities. When a handful of donors were compared, the shared fraction of clonotypes was about 5% for naive CD4, about 4% for naive CD8, 2.3% for memory CD4, and 0.3% to 0.5% for memory CD8. Sampling was restricted to blood, and TCR repertoires in tissue are likely to differ from TCR repertoires in blood. Pairwise subsampling led to the expectation that sequencing depth would affect the degree of clonotype sharing among donors. Even with the large sequencing depth, rarefaction of the sorted-subset datasets indicated that sequencing was incomplete. Naive subsets generally had larger estimated clonotype richness than memory subsets did.

This clone appeared a single time. There is no known antigen for this receptor. No base quality information exists; no much larger clone differs at one position. Trimming removed 7 bases from V and 4 bases from J, leaving 13 bases between the germline ends. Taken from the germline V gene (reference sequence), the CDR1 and CDR2 loops are LNHDA and SQIVND. Including cysteine and phenylalanine, the CDR3 has 13 amino acids. Left in the record is the CDR3 DNA by itself, 39 bases read in frame from the first base. The donors were healthy, HIV-negative adults with no recently reported acute infections or vaccinations. All donors were Caucasian adults living in Nashville, Tennessee, USA. Magnetic negative selection was used to enrich CD4+ T cells, after which naive cells were positively selected on CD45RA and the negative fraction became the memory subset. Blood was collected by leukapheresis, and PBMCs were isolated by Ficoll-Histopaque density gradient centrifugation and then cryopreserved in liquid nitrogen vapor phase. Analytical flow cytometry was used to check the purity and quantity of every magnetically sorted T cell population. From each sorted fraction, genomic DNA was isolated and quantified by UV absorbance on a Nanodrop 2000c.

Using the deep immunoSEQ assay, TCR CDR3 regions were amplified from genomic DNA by multiplex PCR. Genomic DNA extracted from each cell subset was distributed evenly over all wells of several immunoSEQ 96-well plates, and each plate served as one replicate. For sorted subsets, each replicate PCR was loaded with around 200 ng genomic DNA, equivalent to about 30,000 T cell genomes. Purified libraries were measured with a Qubit 3.0 fluorometer, size-checked on a Bioanalyzer 2100, and measured again with the KAPA Library Quantification kit. A separate single-read 150-cycle Illumina NextSeq 550 flow cell was used to sequence each immunoSEQ 96-well plate. For the original study's pipeline: Because only junctional sequences without quality scores were contained in the immunoSEQ output, filtering matching that applied to full-length reads could not be performed. Sequences were annotated with PyIR, a Python wrapper for IgBLAST v1.9, and V/J genes and CDR3 were assigned using IMGT germline references. Reads with weak V/J assignments (E-value above 1e-6), missing CDR3, stop codons, out-of-frame junctions, or ambiguous translated residues were removed. V3J clonotypes were defined as sequences sharing an identical inferred V gene, J gene, and CDR3 amino acid sequence. Percentage overlap between repertoires was computed as shared unique clonotypes divided by the size of the smaller repertoire. RTK rarefaction, the Chao1 estimator, and Recon v2.1 estimates of unobserved clonotypes were used to assess repertoire richness. Generation probabilities were computed with OLGA for all TCRbeta clonotypes obtained by the gDNA method from a few donors. Sourced from immuneACCESS, this table was stored by TCRdb with only in-frame sequences that have V and J called. A share of the clones is absent; for the studies checked, an unresolved V gene accounts for under half, and the remainder has no known explanation. The D gene and trimming were derived from the DNA, and the V and J assignments and clone size from that table. The sample profile shows about 520,000 clones; roughly 95% of them were found once. The biggest ten clones account for nearly 0.065% of the sample.

Input material: naive CD4+ T cells sorted from blood. The cell subset or site label here, explained by the study, means: CD45RA+ positively selected. This chain joins TRBV19 to TRBJ2-5, and TRBD2 may be the D gene, going by 5 matching bases. The sequence came from a woman under 40 in good health. CDR3 region: CASTPTGIETQYF. The DNA is TGTGCCAGTACCCCAACGGGGATAGAGACCCAGTACTTC.